This is a list of T cell receptor beta chains from one sample in a study of blood T cell repertoires in COVID-19. The assay was immunoSEQ multiplex PCR, and TCRdb's table has in-frame clones only and misses some. The data show roughly 260,000 clones, about 90% seen once. The sequencing sample was made of peripheral blood. Source of these receptors: a woman between 40 and 50 years old with acute or convalescent COVID-19. The CDR3 runs from the conserved cysteine through the conserved F or W. Fields, in order: D gene, V gene, J gene, clone size, CDR3 DNA, CDR3 protein. D genes are given only for firm matches. The size entry is marked missing in some rows and otherwise reads once, few, many or a size class.

D gene: TRBD1; V gene: TRBV6-1; J gene: TRBJ1-6; clone size: -; CDR3 DNA: TGTGCCAGCAGTGGGCCGGGACAGGGGGCATTTAAGTCCCCCCTCCACTTT; CDR3 protein: CASSGPGQGAFKSPLHF
D gene: -; V gene: TRBV19; J gene: TRBJ1-2; clone size: -; CDR3 DNA: TGTGCCAGTAGTATCCAGTCGAGGACAGTGAGGGCCTATGGCTACACCTTC; CDR3 protein: CASSIQSRTVRAYGYTF
D gene: TRBD2; V gene: TRBV5-1; J gene: TRBJ2-3; clone size: -; CDR3 DNA: TGCGCCAGCAGCGGGGGGGTTAGCACAGATACGCAGTATTTT; CDR3 protein: CASSGGVSTDTQYF
D gene: -; V gene: TRBV4-1; J gene: TRBJ1-1; clone size: -; CDR3 DNA: TGCGCCAGCAGCCCCCTACCTGAGAACACTGAAGCTTTCTTT; CDR3 protein: CASSPLPENTEAFF
D gene: TRBD1; V gene: TRBV6-5; J gene: TRBJ1-3; clone size: -; CDR3 DNA: TGTGCCAGCAGGGGACAGGGGGCCACTGGAAACACCATATATTTT; CDR3 protein: CASRGQGATGNTIYF
D gene: -; V gene: TRBV10-1; J gene: TRBJ1-3; clone size: few; CDR3 DNA: TGCGCCAGCAGTGGCCCGGCCGGGGTCGGAAACACCATATATTTT; CDR3 protein: CASSGPAGVGNTIYF
D gene: TRBD1; V gene: TRBV29-1; J gene: TRBJ1-4; clone size: -; CDR3 DNA: TGCAGCGCTTCGGACAGGGGCCTATTTAATGAAAAACTGTTTTTT; CDR3 protein: CSASDRGLFNEKLFF
D gene: TRBD2; V gene: TRBV27; J gene: TRBJ2-5; clone size: -; CDR3 DNA: TGTGCCAGCAGTTCGACTAGCGGGGGGGCCTGGGAGACCCAGTACTTC; CDR3 protein: CASSSTSGGAWETQYF
D gene: -; V gene: TRBV19; J gene: TRBJ2-3; clone size: -; CDR3 DNA: TGTGCCAGTAGTATAATCGGGACATCTCGAGGGGATACGCAGTATTTT; CDR3 protein: CASSIIGTSRGDTQYF
D gene: TRBD1; V gene: TRBV11-2; J gene: TRBJ1-1; clone size: -; CDR3 DNA: TGTGCCAGCAGCTTCGGGACAGGCCGTTTCAACACTGAAGCTTTCTTT; CDR3 protein: CASSFGTGRFNTEAFF
D gene: -; V gene: TRBV6-5; J gene: TRBJ1-5; clone size: -; CDR3 DNA: TGTGCCAGCACCAGGGCGGGGGGAGACCAGCCCCAGCATTTT; CDR3 protein: CASTRAGGDQPQHF
D gene: TRBD1; V gene: TRBV29-1; J gene: TRBJ1-5; clone size: -; CDR3 DNA: TGCTGGACCAGGGGGCGGGTCAATCAGCCCCAGCATTTT; CDR3 protein: CWTRGRVNQPQHF
D gene: -; V gene: TRBV6-5; J gene: TRBJ2-5; clone size: -; CDR3 DNA: TGTGCCAGCAGCCCGGGTTTCCAAGAGACCCAGTACTTC; CDR3 protein: CASSPGFQETQYF
D gene: TRBD1; V gene: TRBV29-1; J gene: TRBJ1-1; clone size: -; CDR3 DNA: TGCAGCGTAGGGGACAGGGACGCTGAAGCTTTCTTT; CDR3 protein: CSVGDRDAEAFF
D gene: TRBD1; V gene: TRBV10-3; J gene: TRBJ2-2; clone size: -; CDR3 DNA: TGTGCCACCTCGGGCGAGGGGGCGGTTGTGGCCGGGGAGCTGTTTTTT; CDR3 protein: CATSGEGAVVAGELFF
D gene: -; V gene: TRBV5-5; J gene: TRBJ1-2; clone size: -; CDR3 DNA: TGTGCCAGCACTGGACAGTGGGGTTATGGCTACACCTTC; CDR3 protein: CASTGQWGYGYTF